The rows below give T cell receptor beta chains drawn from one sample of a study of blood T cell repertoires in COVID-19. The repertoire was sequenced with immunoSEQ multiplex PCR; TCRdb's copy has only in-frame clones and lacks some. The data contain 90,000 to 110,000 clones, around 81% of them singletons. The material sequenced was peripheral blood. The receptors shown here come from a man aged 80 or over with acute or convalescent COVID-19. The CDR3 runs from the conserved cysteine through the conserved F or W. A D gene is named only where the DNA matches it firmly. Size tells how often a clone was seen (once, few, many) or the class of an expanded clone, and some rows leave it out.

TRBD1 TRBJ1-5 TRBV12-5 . CASGLDRGQPQHF TGTGCTAGTGGCCTGGACAGGGGTCAGCCCCAGCATTTT
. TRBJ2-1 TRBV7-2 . CASSTRGAASASSYNEQFF TGTGCCAGCAGCACCAGGGGGGCTGCTAGCGCGAGCTCCTACAATGAGCAGTTCTTC
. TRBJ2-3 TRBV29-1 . CSVRPSSTDTQYF TGCAGCGTTCGTCCTTCTAGCACAGATACGCAGTATTTT
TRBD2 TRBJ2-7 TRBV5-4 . CASSLGTSGGYEQYF TGTGCCAGCAGCTTGGGTACTAGCGGAGGGTACGAGCAGTACTTC
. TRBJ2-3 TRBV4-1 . CASSQGQGAGADTQYF TGCGCCAGCAGCCAAGGCCAGGGGGCGGGAGCCGATACGCAGTATTTT
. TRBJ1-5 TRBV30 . CAWSRELNQPQHF TGTGCCTGGAGTAGGGAGCTTAATCAGCCCCAGCATTTT
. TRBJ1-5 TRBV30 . CAWSVHISNQPQHF TGTGCCTGGAGTGTACACATTAGCAATCAGCCCCAGCATTTT
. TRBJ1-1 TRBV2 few CASSVRDWNTEAFF TGTGCCAGCAGTGTAAGGGACTGGAACACTGAAGCTTTCTTT
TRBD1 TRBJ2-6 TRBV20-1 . CSASPGQGSVLTF TGCAGTGCTAGTCCCGGACAGGGTTCCGTCCTGACTTTC
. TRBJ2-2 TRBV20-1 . CSASGLQSGELFF TGCAGTGCTAGTGGACTTCAGAGTGGGGAGCTGTTTTTT
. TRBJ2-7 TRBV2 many CASSAIYRQNEQYF TGTGCCAGCAGTGCTATATACCGACAGAACGAGCAGTACTTC
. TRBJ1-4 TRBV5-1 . CASSLQGTNEKLFF TGCGCCAGCAGCCTTCAGGGGACTAATGAAAAACTGTTTTTT
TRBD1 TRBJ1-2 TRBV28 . CASSLRSGTGANYGYTF TGTGCCAGCAGTTTAAGATCCGGGACAGGGGCTAACTATGGCTACACCTTC
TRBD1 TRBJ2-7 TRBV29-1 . CSVVAEGQGVYEQYF TGCAGCGTTGTAGCGGAGGGACAGGGGGTCTACGAGCAGTACTTC
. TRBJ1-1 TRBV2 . CASPPQSMNTEAFF TGTGCCAGCCCCCCACAGTCCATGAACACTGAAGCTTTCTTT
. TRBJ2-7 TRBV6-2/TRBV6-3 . CASSYHGHQYF TGTGCCAGCAGTTACCATGGCCACCAGTACTTC
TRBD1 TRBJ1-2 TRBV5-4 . CASSTGTGSRYGYTF TGTGCCAGCAGCACCGGGACAGGGTCTCGCTATGGCTACACCTTC
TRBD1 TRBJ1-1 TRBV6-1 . CASSARTGGPPSGAFF TGTGCCAGCAGTGCTCGGACAGGGGGCCCCCCCTCAGGGGCTTTCTTT
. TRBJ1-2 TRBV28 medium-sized CASSLSLNAGAGGYTF TGTGCCAGCAGTTTATCGTTGAACGCAGGAGCGGGAGGCTACACCTTC
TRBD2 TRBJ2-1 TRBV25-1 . CASTRTSGMAFF TGTGCCAGCACCCGGACTAGCGGGATGGCGTTCTTC
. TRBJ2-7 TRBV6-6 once CASSRGTYEQYF TGTGCCAGCAGTCGCGGGACCTACGAGCAGTACTTC
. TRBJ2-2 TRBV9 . CASSSNRASGELFF TGTGCCAGCAGCTCGAACAGGGCTTCCGGGGAGCTGTTTTTT
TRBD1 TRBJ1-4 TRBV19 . CASTASGTADEKLFF TGTGCCAGTACCGCATCCGGGACAGCGGATGAAAAACTGTTTTTT
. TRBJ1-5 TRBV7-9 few CASGEGNQPQHF TGTGCCAGCGGCGAGGGCAATCAGCCCCAGCATTTT
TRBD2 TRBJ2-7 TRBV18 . CASSYPPGTSGSSYEQYF TGTGCCAGCTCATACCCACCCGGGACTAGCGGGAGTTCGTACGAGCAGTACTTC
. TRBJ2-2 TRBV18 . CASSLSRVENTGELFF TGTGCCAGCTCACTCTCACGGGTAGAGAACACCGGGGAGCTGTTTTTT
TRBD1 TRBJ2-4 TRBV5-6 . CASSSYGTALLAKNIQYF TGTGCCAGCAGCTCATACGGGACAGCGCTACTAGCCAAAAACATTCAGTACTTC
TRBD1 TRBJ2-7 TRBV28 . CASSLDRDRGTYEQYF TGTGCCAGCAGTTTGGATAGGGACAGGGGAACCTACGAGCAGTACTTC
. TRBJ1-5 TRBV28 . CASSSGRQDDQPQHF TGTGCCAGCAGTTCGGGGAGACAGGACGATCAGCCCCAGCATTTT
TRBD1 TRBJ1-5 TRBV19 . CASSITGGNSNQPQHF TGTGCCAGTAGTATAACAGGGGGAAATAGCAATCAGCCCCAGCATTTT
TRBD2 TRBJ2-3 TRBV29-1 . CSVEGRTSGTDTQYF TGCAGCGTTGAAGGGAGGACTAGCGGCACAGATACGCAGTATTTT
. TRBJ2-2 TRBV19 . CASRGAAVVTGELFF TGTGCCAGTAGAGGAGCAGCGGTCGTGACCGGGGAGCTGTTTTTT
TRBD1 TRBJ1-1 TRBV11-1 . CASSPRTGVNTEAFF TGTGCCAGCAGCCCTCGGACAGGGGTGAACACTGAAGCTTTCTTT
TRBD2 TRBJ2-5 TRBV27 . CASTGLAGETQYF TGTGCCAGCACCGGACTAGCGGGAGAGACCCAGTACTTC
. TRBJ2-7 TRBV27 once CASSSLTGQLVEQYF TGTGCCAGCAGTTCCCTTACGGGACAACTGGTCGAGCAGTACTTC
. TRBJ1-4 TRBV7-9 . CASSAQRGREEKLFF TGTGCCAGCAGCGCCCAACGAGGACGGGAGGAAAAACTGTTTTTT
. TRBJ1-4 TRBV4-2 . CASSQVDSTIEKLFF TGTGCCAGCAGCCAAGTCGACAGCACAATAGAAAAACTGTTTTTT
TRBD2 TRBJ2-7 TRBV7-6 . CASSPRLAGLTYEQYF TGTGCCAGCAGCCCACGACTAGCGGGGCTTACCTACGAGCAGTACTTC
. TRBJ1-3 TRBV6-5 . CASRDADSGNTIYF TGTGCCAGCCGGGATGCCGACTCTGGAAACACCATATATTTT
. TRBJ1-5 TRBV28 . CASSLPRYSNQPQHF TGTGCCAGCAGTTTGCCGCGATATAGCAATCAGCCCCAGCATTTT
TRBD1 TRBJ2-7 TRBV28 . CASRGGGQQYEQYF TGTGCCAGCAGGGGTGGGGGACAGCAATACGAGCAGTACTTC
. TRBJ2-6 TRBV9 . CASSTQPRTGANVLTF TGTGCCAGCAGCACACAGCCAAGGACTGGGGCCAACGTCCTGACTTTC
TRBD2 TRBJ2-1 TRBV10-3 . CAIRGTSGSSYNEQFF TGTGCCATCAGGGGGACTAGCGGGAGTTCCTACAATGAGCAGTTCTTC
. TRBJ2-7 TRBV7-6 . CASSPLQGPGYEQYF TGTGCCAGCAGCCCGTTACAGGGACCTGGGTACGAGCAGTACTTC
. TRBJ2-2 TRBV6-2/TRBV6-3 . CASSYQGLRLTGELFF TGTGCCAGCAGTTACCAGGGGTTGAGGCTGACCGGGGAGCTGTTTTTT
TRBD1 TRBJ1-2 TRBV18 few CASSPGQGNGYTF TGTGCCAGCTCACCGGGACAGGGGAATGGCTACACCTTC
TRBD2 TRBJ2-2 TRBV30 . CAWKSYRTSGSTGELFF TGTGCCTGGAAATCTTATCGGACTAGCGGGTCAACCGGGGAGCTGTTTTTT
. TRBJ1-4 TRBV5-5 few CASSPAGRAEKLFF TGTGCCAGCAGCCCCGCGGGGCGGGCTGAAAAACTGTTTTTT
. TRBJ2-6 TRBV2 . CASSEEAAGANVLTF TGTGCCAGCAGTGAAGAGGCGGCTGGGGCCAACGTCCTGACTTTC
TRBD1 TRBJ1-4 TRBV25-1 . CASSTDRANEKLFF TGTGCCAGCAGCACGGACAGGGCCAATGAAAAACTGTTTTTT
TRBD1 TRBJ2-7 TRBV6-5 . CASSPGTGLHEQYF TGTGCCAGCAGTCCCGGGACAGGGCTCCACGAGCAGTACTTC